This T cell receptor (beta chain) appears in the sequencing data of a study of molecular identifiers for immune sequencing clone quantification (dated 2018 in TCRdb). Broadly, across the study: In a replicate experiment, RNA from approximately 22,000 or 94,000 naive CD8 T cells was split into five aliquots, four of which were sequenced. The study was a methods study using CD8 T cells to benchmark molecular-identifier clustering-based TCR repertoire sequencing (MIDCIRS) and TCR RNA copy counting. On the study overall, not on this receptor specifically: Spiked-in Jurkat TCR RNA equal to a single cell's worth was reported to be detectable even within 1,100,000 naive CD8 T cells. Spiked-in Jurkat TCR RNA (approximately 10 copies' worth), which is not part of the donor repertoire, was contained in the naive libraries. Identical TCR molecules sharing a barcode could cause highly expanded clone sizes to be underestimated. About three recovered TCR RNA copies per cell were obtained by modeling, versus roughly 10 by digital PCR, implying a capture efficiency of 25% to 35%. When barcode sub-clustering was omitted, TCR diversity was inflated by chimeric consensus sequences, with chimeras reaching as high as 47%. In CMV-specific effector cells, over 99% of molecules were held by clones above 20 RNA copies, whereas under 1% of molecules were held by such clones in naive cells.

Libraries of naive CD8 T cells were generated from about 21,000 to 970,000 sorted cells, with 10%, 30% or 50% of the purified RNA used. Naive CD8 T cells, defined as CD8+CD4-CCR7+CD45RA+, were FACS-sorted into RLT Plus buffer on a BD FACSAria II. Approximately eleven TCR copies' worth of Jurkat RNA were spiked into roughly 20,000-1,000,000 naive CD8 T cell samples to test detection sensitivity. CD8 T cells were enriched using RosetteSep CD8+ T Cell Enrichment Cocktail and Ficoll-Paque, and the enriched cells then underwent ACK red cell lysis. Libraries were built with PCR. TCRdb shows the sequencer as NextSeq 500. Bulk TCR libraries were prepared as previously described, using TCR primers listed in Table S5. The Qiagen AllPrep DNA/RNA kit was used to purify total RNA. Before any analysis, reads coming from multiple sequencing runs of the same library were combined into one pool. Turning to the authors' computational methods: Reads were retained only if the reads had an exact TCR constant sequence, and the retained reads were trimmed to 150 nt and grouped according to their 12-nt molecular barcodes. Within each barcode group, reads were sub-clustered at a 15% Levenshtein threshold, and quality-weighted consensus sequences were built per RNA molecule. Non-functional sequences were excluded, and lower-count sequences lying one edit away from another sequence were also excluded. Based on fitting two negative binomial distributions, any barcode sub-cluster with under 20% of the maximum read count was discarded. The public reads were run again by TCRdb, first through fastp at Q25 and then through MiXCR, and only productive beta chains were kept. When rows share a CDR3 protein, they turn into one entry using the most common DNA and genes. The V and J calls follow TCRdb's processing rather than the paper's. Present in this sample are about half a million distinct CDR3 sequences, about 25% of which were seen just once. The ten largest make up under 0.8% of the sample.

This clonotype was seen once. Its binding antigen is unknown. Being one base from a much bigger clone, this may be a read error. The receptor comes from a human donor in good health. Some libraries in this study had Jurkat cell RNA spiked in. The source material was naive CD8+ T cells from blood, with Jurkat cell RNA spiked in. The intended sense of this specimen's cell subset or site label: FACS-sorted CD8+CD4-CCR7+CD45RA+ naive T cells.

The encoded CDR3 is CASSSTRVSGGTTGTQYF. Here is the DNA: TGTGCCAGCAGCTCCACGAGGGTTAGCGGGGGGACCACAGGTACGCAGTATTTT. The rearranged segments are TRBV7-9 and TRBJ2-3; TRBD2 matches 10 bases in the middle. For CDR1 and CDR2, the germline V gene (reference sequence) lists SEHNR and FQNEAQ. Including the terminal cysteine and phenylalanine, the CDR3 comprises 18 residues. Just CDR3 DNA is preserved here, 54 bases in frame from base 1.